The 22 T cell receptor beta chains below come from one sample, sequenced in a study of cytomegalovirus exposure and HLA in healthy donors. In the PCR, 60 Vbeta and 13 Jbeta primers were used. Generated by immunoSEQ multiplex PCR, the TCRdb table keeps only in-frame clones and is missing some. Of around 130,000 clones listed, 50% to 75% were seen once; the top ten hold 8% to 9%. The sequenced sample was PBMCs. The receptor set was obtained from a woman in her 40s in good health and CMV-seropositive.

This clone was observed a few times. The sample has other DNA sequences that encode this CDR3 too. The V call is TRBV7-9, the J call TRBJ1-1; D not resolved. Germline CDR1 SEHNR, CDR2 FQNEAQ (reference sequence). The V and J ends lost 5 bases and 1 base respectively, with 11 bases between them. This CDR3 spans 14 amino acids. CDR3 protein: CASSLQGGNTEAFF. The CDR3 region has the DNA TGTGCCAGCAGCCTCCAAGGAGGGAACACTGAAGCTTTCTTT.

The rearrangement uses TRBV28 and TRBJ1-5, with unresolved D. Germline CDR1 and CDR2: MDHEN and SYDVKM. V lost 7 bases to trimming and J lost 1 base, with 11 bases between them. The CDR3 consists of 14 residues. CDR3 in DNA: TGTGCCAGCATCATAGGGAGGAGCAATCAGCCCCAGCATTTT. It codes for CASIIGRSNQPQHF.

This clone has just a few counts. The V and J genes are TRBV6-5 and TRBJ1-4; 7 bases map to TRBD1. This CDR3 is 15 amino acids long. Germline lookup yields CDR1 MNHEY and CDR2 SVGAGI. J lost 7 bases, V lost 0 bases, and 5 bases had no gene match. The CDR3 bases are TGTGCCAGCAGTTACTCGACAGGGCGAAGTGAAAAACTGTTTTTT. Amino acids: CASSYSTGRSEKLFF.

The V gene is TRBV6-5, the J gene TRBJ2-2; perhaps TRBD2 as D (5 bases). The CDR3 length is 15 residues. The germline V and J ends were trimmed by 2 bases and 1 base, with 8 bases remaining between them. Germline CDR1 and CDR2: MNHEY and SVGAGI. CDR3 DNA sequence: TGTGCCAGCAGTTACGCGGGTGGGAACACCGGGGAGCTGTTTTTT. The encoded protein is CASSYAGGNTGELFF.

The chain joins TRBV6-5 to TRBJ2-7; 9 nucleotides line up with TRBD2. The CDR3 contains 15 residues. The V gene end was trimmed by 1 base and the J gene end by 2 bases; junction bases not matched to a gene: 3. The germline gives CDR1 MNHEY, CDR2 SVGAGI. DNA for the CDR3: TGTGCCAGCAGTTACTTTAGCGGGAGCCCCTACGAGCAGTACTTC. This encodes CASSYFSGSPYEQYF.

This clone came up a few times. This chain joins TRBV15 and TRBJ2-1; 11 nucleotides align to TRBD2. Losses at the gene ends were 9 bases for V and 5 bases for J; bases not matched to a gene: 3. CDR1 is LNHNV, CDR2 YYDKDF, per germline (reference sequence). This CDR3 has 13 residues. This chain's CDR3 is CATGLADHNEQFF. For the CDR3, the DNA is TGTGCCACGGGACTAGCGGACCACAATGAGCAGTTCTTC.

The chain recombines TRBV9 with TRBJ2-1; TRBD2 agrees at 7 bases. V shed 1 base and J 0 bases; nucleotides not matched to a gene: 10. The germline gives CDR1 SGDLS, CDR2 YYNGEE. There are 18 residues in the CDR3. The chain's CDR3 is CASSVSDSGRFSYNEQFF. DNA for the CDR3: TGTGCCAGCAGCGTATCCGATAGCGGGCGATTCTCCTACAATGAGCAGTTCTTC.

The V gene is TRBV11-2, the J gene TRBJ2-7; the D gene is possibly TRBD1 (6 bases). Per germline, CDR1 SGHAT and CDR2 FQNNGV. V lost 5 bases and J lost 1, with 18 bases in between. The CDR3 is 16 amino acids. The CDR3 DNA sequence: TGTGCCAGCAGCCCGTATCTGACAGGATTTTCCTACGAGCAGTACTTC. Protein: CASSPYLTGFSYEQYF.

The DNA for the CDR3 is TGTGCCAGCAGCTTCCTGACAGTTGGGGATGAAAAACTGTTTTTT. Protein sequence: CASSFLTVGDEKLFF. The chain is built from TRBV5-6 and TRBJ1-4; a possible D gene is TRBD1 (5 bases). Germline CDR1 and CDR2: SGHDT and YYEEEE. V was cut by 2 bases and J by 6 bases, with 14 bases left in between. The CDR3 runs 15 residues.

The chain employs TRBV5-1 and TRBJ1-4; D is undetermined. In germline, CDR1 is SGHRS, CDR2 YFSETQ. With 0 bases removed from V and 7 bases from J, the gap between germline ends came to 16 bases. CDR3 length: 16 amino acids. CDR3 sequence (DNA): TGCGCCAGCAGCTTGGCCCCTATAGGAGAGGGTGAAAAACTGTTTTTT. This encodes CASSLAPIGEGEKLFF.

The rearrangement joins TRBV20-1 to TRBJ1-2; D gene uncertain. Looked up from germline, CDR1 is DFQATT and CDR2 is SNEGSKA (reference sequence). V was clipped by 2 bases and J by 8 bases, with 9 bases between them. CDR3 length: 11 residues. The CDR3 nucleotides are TGCAGTGCTAGACAGAAGCGGGGCTACACCTTC. Protein sequence: CSARQKRGYTF.

This clone is a singleton in its sample. The chain recombines TRBV2 with TRBJ2-7, with TRBD1 identical over 8 bases. The ends lost 1 base at V and 5 bases at J; junction bases unmatched: 10. The CDR3 runs to 16 residues. Germline CDR1 is SNHLY and CDR2 is FYNNEI. The DNA for the CDR3 is TGTGCCAGCAGTGAAGGCCTTAGGACAGGGATCAACGAGCAGTACTTC. Residues: CASSEGLRTGINEQYF.

The chain is built from TRBV2 and TRBJ2-1; possible D gene TRBD2, 6 bases. Germline V gene lookup returns CDR1 SNHLY and CDR2 FYNNEI. This CDR3 comprises 14 residues. V was clipped by 7 bases and J by 5 bases, with 15 bases between them. The CDR3 is CASKAGTIDNEQFF. CDR3 DNA sequence: TGTGCCAGCAAGGCGGGGACGATAGACAATGAGCAGTTCTTC.

The chain joins TRBV18 to TRBJ1-2, with 9 bases lining up with TRBD1. The CDR3 totals 16 residues. The V and J ends lost 5 bases and 4 bases, in that order; junction bases with no gene match: 11. Per the germline V gene, CDR1 is KGHSH and CDR2 is LQKENI. In nucleotides, the CDR3 is TGTGCCAGCTCAATTTCCGGACAGGGGCTAGCCTATGGCTACACCTTC. Protein product: CASSISGQGLAYGYTF.

The rearrangement links TRBV13 to TRBJ1-5; 10 nucleotides align to TRBD1. This CDR3 has 17 amino acids. Germline V gives CDR1 PRHDT, CDR2 FYEKMQ (reference sequence). The V gene end was trimmed by 5 bases and the J gene end by 3 bases; junction bases not matched to a gene: 10. CDR3: CASSTQPGTGDNQPQHF. CDR3 nucleotide sequence: TGTGCCAGCAGCACTCAACCCGGGACAGGGGACAATCAGCCCCAGCATTTT.

The gene calls are TRBV2 and TRBJ1-6; D remains ambiguous. Per the germline V gene, CDR1 is SNHLY and CDR2 is FYNNEI. Trimming removed 8 bases from V and 7 bases from J, with 9 bases in between. The CDR3 runs to 12 residues. For the CDR3, the DNA is TGTGCCAGCTCTCCACAAAATTCACCCCTCCACTTT. Translation: CASSPQNSPLHF.

This chain connects TRBV2 to TRBJ2-3, with D possibly being TRBD2 (6 bases). Trimming took off 3 bases at V and 11 bases at J, with 15 bases between the two ends. This CDR3 is built from 13 residues. CDR1 and CDR2 (germline): SNHLY, FYNNEI. The CDR3 region has the DNA TGTGCCAGCAGTGATTTGAGGGGACTTGTGCAGTATTTT. This sequence encodes CASSDLRGLVQYF.

The chain has TRBV5-1 and TRBJ2-1; D is undetermined. Germline V gene data show CDR1 as SGHRS and CDR2 as YFSETQ. The CDR3 extends over 15 amino acids. The V end lost 0 bases, the J end lost 2 bases, and 9 bases lay between the germline ends. CDR3 nucleotides: TGCGCCAGCAGCTTGGACAGACCCCCCTACAATGAGCAGTTCTTC. Its translation: CASSLDRPPYNEQFF.

The CDR3 DNA sequence: TGCGCCAGCAGCCAGGACAGGAGTCCCACTGAAGCTTTCTTT. It codes for CASSQDRSPTEAFF. The V call is TRBV5-1, the J call TRBJ1-1; 7 bases are shared with TRBD1. There are 14 residues in the CDR3. Trimming cost V 4 bases and J 4 bases; bases outside gene matches: 7. Germline V gene lookup returns CDR1 SGHRS and CDR2 YFSETQ.

The CDR3 is CASSEGPGGPTYEQYF. CDR3 sequence (DNA): TGTGCCAGCAGTGAAGGCCCGGGAGGCCCCACCTACGAGCAGTACTTC. V and J are TRBV6-1 and TRBJ2-7, with 7 bases aligning to TRBD2. The V segment lost 1 base and the J segment 2 bases; nucleotides outside the gene matches: 8. CDR3 length equals 16 residues. From germline, CDR1 is MNHNS and CDR2 SASEGT.

The chain has TRBV19 and TRBJ1-3, with D tentatively TRBD1 (6 bases). V dropped 3 bases and J dropped 0 bases, with 12 bases sitting between them. The CDR3 has 16 amino acids. CDR1 and CDR2 (germline): LNHDA, SQIVND (reference sequence). Here the CDR3 DNA reads TGTGCCAGTAGTATGGGGGCGTCCGGCTCTGGAAACACCATATATTTT. Translation gives CASSMGASGSGNTIYF.

This chain joins TRBV6-5 and TRBJ2-1; 8 nucleotides match TRBD2. Germline CDR1 reads MNHEY; CDR2 reads SVGAGI. V shed 5 bases and J 3 bases; nucleotides not matched to a gene: 6. CDR3 size: 15 residues. Here the CDR3 DNA reads TGTGCCAGCAGTAAACGGGAGGGTCTCTACAATGAGCAGTTCTTC. Translating gives CASSKREGLYNEQFF.